Listed below are T cell receptor beta chains from one sample, sequenced in a study of response to subunit inactivated influenza vaccine. One entry per CDR3 protein results from TCRdb running MiXCR on the RT-PCR reads. The data show approximately 500,000 distinct CDR3 sequences, 10% to 15% seen once. Sequencing was performed on PBMCs from blood, taken more than 35 days after vaccination. Receptors originate from a man aged 45-65 years who received an inactivated influenza vaccine. Both conserved end residues are part of each CDR3. A D gene is named only where the DNA matches it firmly. Clone size is shown for a subset of rows, as once, few, many or a class of expanded clone.

few | NA | TRBJ2-1 | TRBV7-8 | TGTGCCAGCAGCTTAAGTGCCGGGAGCTCCTACAATGAGCAGTTCTTC | CASSLSAGSSYNEQFF
many | NA | TRBJ2-7 | TRBV12-3/TRBV12-4 | TGTGCCAGCAGTTTAGGTTCCGACTACGAGCAGTACTTC | CASSLGSDYEQYF
few | NA | TRBJ2-7 | TRBV7-6 | TGTGCCAGCAGCCGAGGGGGGACACTTTACTCCTACGAGCAGTACTTC | CASSRGGTLYSYEQYF
many | NA | TRBJ2-1 | TRBV27 | TGTGCCAGCTCCCGTGGAAGCAATGAGCAGTTCTTC | CASSRGSNEQFF
NA | NA | TRBJ1-1 | TRBV19 | TGTGCCAGTAGTATAGGGGAGCGGACGAACACTGAAGCTTTCTTT | CASSIGERTNTEAFF
many | NA | TRBJ1-1 | TRBV4-1 | TGCGCCAGCAGCCATTTGACAGCGAACACTGAAGCTTTCTTT | CASSHLTANTEAFF
NA | NA | TRBJ2-2 | TRBV4-3 | TGCGCCAGCAGCCAAGACTTATGGACATTGGATACCGGGGAGCTGTTTTTT | CASSQDLWTLDTGELFF
NA | TRBD1 | TRBJ2-5 | TRBV20-1 | TGCAGTGCTAGAGATTCGGGACAGGAAGAGACCCAGTACTTC | CSARDSGQEETQYF
NA | TRBD1 | TRBJ2-7 | TRBV3-1 | TGTGCCAGCAGCCAAGTGGGACAGCCCAGGCAGTACTTC | CASSQVGQPRQYF
NA | NA | TRBJ2-1 | TRBV7-2 | TGTGCCAGCAGCTTAGCGACGCACGCCGATGAGCAGTTCTTC | CASSLATHADEQFF
few | TRBD2 | TRBJ2-2 | TRBV7-3 | TGTGCCAGCAGCTCTTCTAGCGGGAACACCGGGGAGCTGTTTTTT | CASSSSSGNTGELFF
few | TRBD1 | TRBJ2-7 | TRBV7-2 | TGTGCCAGCAGTCCAACAGGGGGACGCTCCTACGAGCAGTACTTC | CASSPTGGRSYEQYF
NA | NA | TRBJ2-1 | TRBV4-2 | TGTGCCAGCAGCCAAGATCGGGTGGGCAATGAGCAGTTCTTC | CASSQDRVGNEQFF
NA | TRBD1 | TRBJ1-4 | TRBV9 | TGTGCCAGCAGCCCAGGGGGCTGGGATGAAAAACTGTTTTTT | CASSPGGWDEKLFF
many | TRBD2 | TRBJ2-1 | TRBV7-6 | TGTGCCAGCAGCTTAGAGACTAGCGCCAGGAATGAGCAGTTCTTC | CASSLETSARNEQFF
NA | NA | TRBJ2-1 | TRBV25-1 | TGTGCCAGCAGTGCCTGGGCAAAGAGCTCCTACAATGAGCAGTTCTTC | CASSAWAKSSYNEQFF
NA | NA | TRBJ2-3 | TRBV7-8 | TGTGCCAGCAGCTTAGTATTAGGTTCCTCTAGCACAGATACGCAGTATTTT | CASSLVLGSSSTDTQYF
NA | NA | TRBJ1-6 | TRBV5-1 | TGCGCCAGCAGCTTGGACATCCGTGACTCACCCCTCCACTTT | CASSLDIRDSPLHF